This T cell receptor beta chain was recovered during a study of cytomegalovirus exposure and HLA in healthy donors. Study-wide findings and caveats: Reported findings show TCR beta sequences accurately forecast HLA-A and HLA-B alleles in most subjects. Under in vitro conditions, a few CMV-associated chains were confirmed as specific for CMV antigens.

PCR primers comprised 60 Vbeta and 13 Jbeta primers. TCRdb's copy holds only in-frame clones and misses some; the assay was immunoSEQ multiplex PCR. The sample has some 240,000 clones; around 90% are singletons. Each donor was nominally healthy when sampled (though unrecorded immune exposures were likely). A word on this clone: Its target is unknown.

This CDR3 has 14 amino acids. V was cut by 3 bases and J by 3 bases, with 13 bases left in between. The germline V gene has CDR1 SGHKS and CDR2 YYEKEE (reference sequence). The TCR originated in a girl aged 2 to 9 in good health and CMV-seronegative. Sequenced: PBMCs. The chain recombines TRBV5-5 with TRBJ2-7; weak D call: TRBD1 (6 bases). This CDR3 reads CASSSRTANYEQYF. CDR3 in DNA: TGTGCCAGCAGCTCCAGGACAGCTAACTACGAGCAGTACTTC. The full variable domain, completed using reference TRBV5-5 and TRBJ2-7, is DAGVTQSPTHLIKTRGQQVTLRCSPISGHKSVSWYQQVLGQGPQFIFQYYEKEERGRGNFPDRFSARQFPNYSSELNVNALLLGDSALYLCASSSRTANYEQYFGPGTRLTVT.